A selection of T cell receptor beta chains follows, all from one sample in a study of neurological immune-mediated disorders. A single record per CDR3 protein comes from TCRdb applying MiXCR to the 5' RACE reads. The sample lists tens of thousands of distinct CDR3 sequences; about 6% were seen once. Sequenced input: CD4+ T cells from blood. The receptor set was obtained from a woman in her forties in good health. Each CDR3 is given with its conserved first and last residue. The order of the fields is CDR3 protein, CDR3 DNA, CDR3 length, J gene, V gene, clone size, D gene. The D gene is left open where the match is weak. Size is stated for part of the rows, as once, few or many counts, or as a class when the clone is expanded.

CDR3: CSAATSGVYNEQFF; DNA: TGCAGTGCTGCAACTAGCGGGGTCTACAATGAGCAGTTCTTC; length: 14; J: TRBJ2-1; V: TRBV20-1; size: many; D: TRBD2
CDR3: CASSSGSGRGAYEQYF; DNA: TGTGCCAGCAGCTCCGGCTCCGGGAGGGGGGCCTACGAGCAGTACTTC; length: 16; J: TRBJ2-7; V: TRBV28; size: few; D: TRBD2
CDR3: CASSPPRHTGELFF; DNA: TGTGCCAGCAGCCCCCCGAGGCACACCGGGGAGCTGTTTTTT; length: 14; J: TRBJ2-2; V: TRBV28; size: .; D: .
CDR3: CASSQDEGRVSYEQYF; DNA: TGTGCCAGCAGCCAAGATGAGGGCAGGGTAAGCTACGAGCAGTACTTC; length: 16; J: TRBJ2-7; V: TRBV3-1; size: many; D: .
CDR3: CASSLAAGVAYEQYF; DNA: TGTGCCAGCAGCTTAGCCGCGGGAGTGGCCTACGAGCAGTACTTC; length: 15; J: TRBJ2-7; V: TRBV7-2; size: many; D: TRBD2
CDR3: CATYNMPGYGYTF; DNA: TGTGCCACCTACAACATGCCTGGCTATGGCTACACCTTC; length: 13; J: TRBJ1-2; V: TRBV28; size: .; D: .
CDR3: CASSTSGPSSYNEQFF; DNA: TGTGCCAGTAGTACCTCCGGGCCGAGCTCCTACAATGAGCAGTTCTTC; length: 16; J: TRBJ2-1; V: TRBV19; size: many; D: .
CDR3: CASSQSPTSGGYEQYF; DNA: TGTGCCAGCAGCCAATCCCCCACTAGCGGGGGCTACGAGCAGTACTTC; length: 16; J: TRBJ2-7; V: TRBV16; size: many; D: TRBD2
CDR3: CASSHGTGLGVGDPLEQYF; DNA: TGTGCCAGCAGCCATGGTACAGGTTTGGGAGTTGGTGACCCTCTCGAGCAGTACTTC; length: 19; J: TRBJ2-7; V: TRBV3-1; size: many; D: .
CDR3: CATTLGRETEAFF; DNA: TGTGCCACCACGTTAGGGAGGGAGACTGAAGCTTTCTTT; length: 13; J: TRBJ1-1; V: TRBV15; size: many; D: .
CDR3: CASSATGDGYEQYF; DNA: TGTGCCAGCAGCGCAACAGGGGACGGCTACGAGCAGTACTTC; length: 14; J: TRBJ2-7; V: TRBV7-6; size: many; D: TRBD1
CDR3: CASSLDRVAVYEQYF; DNA: TGTGCCAGCAGCTTAGATAGGGTAGCGGTCTACGAGCAGTACTTC; length: 15; J: TRBJ2-7; V: TRBV7-2; size: many; D: .
CDR3: CASSLGQGVYEQFF; DNA: TGTGCCAGCAGTTTAGGACAGGGGGTCTATGAGCAGTTCTTC; length: 14; J: TRBJ2-1; V: TRBV12-3/TRBV12-4; size: many; D: TRBD1
CDR3: CSAPGQNPSGANVLTF; DNA: TGCAGTGCTCCAGGACAGAATCCCTCTGGGGCCAACGTCCTGACTTTC; length: 16; J: TRBJ2-6; V: TRBV20-1; size: many; D: .
CDR3: CSAKTSGKTYNEQFF; DNA: TGCAGTGCCAAGACTAGCGGGAAGACCTACAATGAGCAGTTCTTC; length: 15; J: TRBJ2-1; V: TRBV20-1; size: many; D: TRBD2
CDR3: CASSSEGRAGETQYF; DNA: TGTGCCAGCAGCTCCGAGGGGAGGGCCGGGGAGACCCAGTACTTC; length: 15; J: TRBJ2-5; V: TRBV7-2; size: many; D: TRBD2
CDR3: CASSLKRDTKGNEQFF; DNA: TGTGCCAGCAGCTTAAAGCGGGATACCAAGGGGAATGAGCAGTTCTTC; length: 16; J: TRBJ2-1; V: TRBV7-9; size: many; D: TRBD2
CDR3: CATSRERATNEKLFF; DNA: TGTGCCACCAGCAGAGAACGGGCAACTAATGAAAAACTGTTTTTT; length: 15; J: TRBJ1-4; V: TRBV15; size: many; D: .
CDR3: CASNLGSNSGNTIYF; DNA: TGTGCCAGCAATTTGGGTTCAAACTCTGGAAACACCATATATTTT; length: 15; J: TRBJ1-3; V: TRBV12-3/TRBV12-4; size: many; D: .
CDR3: CASSLETGVASGANVLTF; DNA: TGCGCCAGCAGCTTGGAGACAGGGGTAGCTTCTGGGGCCAACGTCCTGACTTTC; length: 18; J: TRBJ2-6; V: TRBV5-1; size: many; D: TRBD1
CDR3: CASSWTTGKNTGELFF; DNA: TGCGCCAGCAGCTGGACAACAGGGAAGAACACCGGGGAGCTGTTTTTT; length: 16; J: TRBJ2-2; V: TRBV5-1; size: many; D: .
CDR3: CASSSVRNTDTQYF; DNA: TGTGCCAGCAGTTCGGTGCGGAACACAGATACGCAGTATTTT; length: 14; J: TRBJ2-3; V: TRBV6-5; size: many; D: .
CDR3: CASSFRAAYNSPLHF; DNA: TGTGCCAGCAGTTTCAGGGCGGCCTATAATTCACCCCTCCACTTT; length: 15; J: TRBJ1-6; V: TRBV27; size: many; D: .
CDR3: CASSLEGKAAEAFF; DNA: TGCGCCAGCAGCTTGGAAGGGAAGGCGGCTGAAGCTTTCTTT; length: 14; J: TRBJ1-1; V: TRBV5-1; size: many; D: .
CDR3: CASSARQMNTEAFF; DNA: TGTGCCAGCAGTGCCAGACAGATGAACACTGAAGCTTTCTTT; length: 14; J: TRBJ1-1; V: TRBV6-1; size: many; D: .
CDR3: CASSIESDTQYF; DNA: TGTGCCAGCAGCATCGAGTCGGATACGCAGTATTTT; length: 12; J: TRBJ2-3; V: TRBV7-9; size: many; D: .
CDR3: CASRSSGAPKGNEQFF; DNA: TGCGCCAGCAGAAGTAGCGGGGCCCCTAAGGGCAATGAGCAGTTCTTC; length: 16; J: TRBJ2-1; V: TRBV5-1; size: many; D: TRBD2
CDR3: CASSHARDTLRQETQYF; DNA: TGTGCCAGCAGCCACGCTAGGGACACTCTACGACAAGAGACCCAGTACTTC; length: 17; J: TRBJ2-5; V: TRBV4-2; size: many; D: .
CDR3: CSARGWKLEQYF; DNA: TGCAGTGCTAGAGGATGGAAACTCGAGCAGTACTTC; length: 12; J: TRBJ2-7; V: TRBV20-1; size: many; D: .